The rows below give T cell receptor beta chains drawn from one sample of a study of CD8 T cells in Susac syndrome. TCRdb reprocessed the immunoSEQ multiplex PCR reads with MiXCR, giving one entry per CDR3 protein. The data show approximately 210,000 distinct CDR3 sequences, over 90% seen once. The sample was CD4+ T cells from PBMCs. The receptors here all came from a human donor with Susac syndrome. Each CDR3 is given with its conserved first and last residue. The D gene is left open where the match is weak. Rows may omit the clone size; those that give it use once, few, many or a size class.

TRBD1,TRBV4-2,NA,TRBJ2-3,TGTGCCAGCAGCCAAGATGGGACAGGGACAGATACGCAGTATTTT,CASSQDGTGTDTQYF
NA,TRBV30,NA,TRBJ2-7,TGTGCCTGGAAGGTAGCGAACGGTTACGAGCAGTACTTC,CAWKVANGYEQYF
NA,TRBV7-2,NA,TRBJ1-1,TGTGCCAGCAGCAGGGGACACCTCCGAGGAGACACTGAAGCTTTCTTT,CASSRGHLRGDTEAFF
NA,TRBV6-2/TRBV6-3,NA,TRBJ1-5,TGTGCCAGCAGACTGGGAAGAGACCAGCCCCAGCATTTT,CASRLGRDQPQHF
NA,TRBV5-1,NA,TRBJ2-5,TGCGCCAGCAGCCCTACCTGGGAGGCCTTCGTGGAGACCCAGTACTTC,CASSPTWEAFVETQYF
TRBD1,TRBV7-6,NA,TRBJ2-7,TGTGCCAGCAGCTCCATCGTGACAGGGCGATACGAGCAGTACTTC,CASSSIVTGRYEQYF
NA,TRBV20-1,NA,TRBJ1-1,TGCAGTGCTAGCCGGGAGCCATTGAACACTGAAGCTTTCTTT,CSASREPLNTEAFF
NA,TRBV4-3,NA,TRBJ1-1,TGCGCCAGCAGCCAACTGGGATCCACTGAAGCTTTCTTT,CASSQLGSTEAFF
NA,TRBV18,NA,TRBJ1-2,TGTGCCAGCTCACGAGACAGGCAGGGCTATGGCTACACCTTC,CASSRDRQGYGYTF
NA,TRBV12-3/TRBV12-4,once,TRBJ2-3,TGTGCCAGCAGTTTAATCCCCCAGGGGACAGATACGCAGTATTTT,CASSLIPQGTDTQYF